This T cell receptor beta chain was found in a study of blood T cell repertoires in COVID-19. The CDR3 length is 20 residues. Methods used by the authors: Amplification of reference gene primers provided the estimated nucleated cell counts. TCRdb's table, derived via immunoSEQ multiplex PCR, lists solely in-frame clones and lacks some. V and J calls and clone size come straight from that table; D and trimming were deduced from the DNA. Here the sample spans hundreds of thousands of clones, more than 75% being singletons. Individuals aged roughly 18 to 95 years were recruited from around 22 US areas. Recovered status in Cohort 3 required two negative PCRs, clearance, or symptom resolution.

The chain combines TRBV21-1 with TRBJ2-3; the DNA was not compared with TRBD2, the D call given in the table. TRBV21-1 is designated a pseudogene. The specimen sequenced was PBMCs or T cells enriched from blood (not recorded which). The clonotype originates from a man aged 60 to 69 who had recovered from COVID-19. CDR3: CASSGSEGLAVIGSTDTQYF. DNA for the CDR3: TGTGCCAGCAGCGGGTCCGAAGGGCTAGCGGTCATCGGGAGCACAGATACGCAGTATTTT.